These T cell receptor beta chains were read from a single sample in a study of shared clonotypes between healthy human individuals. Sequencing used immunoSEQ multiplex PCR; TCRdb keeps in-frame clones, though not all of them. The sample holds over 1.4 million clones, around 97% seen once. The sequencing sample was made of naive CD4+ T cells sorted from blood. All receptors come from a man aged 25-45 years in good health. Both conserved end residues are part of each CDR3. D genes are given only for firm matches. Clone size is not always given. Where it is, it says once, few, many or a class for expanded clones.

j_gene | v_gene | abundance | d_gene | CDR3nt | CDR3aa
TRBJ2-2 | TRBV18 | . | . | TGTGCCAGCTCACCGAGAGGGAGCGCCACCGGGGAGCTGTTTTTT | CASSPRGSATGELFF
TRBJ1-2 | TRBV7-2 | . | TRBD1 | TGTGCCAGCAGCGTACAGGGGGTTCACTATGGCTACACCTTC | CASSVQGVHYGYTF
TRBJ1-3 | TRBV5-1 | . | TRBD1 | TGCGCCAGCAGCCCGGACAGGGCGGGGAACACCATATATTTT | CASSPDRAGNTIYF
TRBJ2-2 | TRBV5-1 | . | TRBD1 | TGCGCCAGCAGTGAACAGGGGGCGCCCGGCGGGGAGCTGTTTTTT | CASSEQGAPGGELFF
TRBJ1-2 | TRBV7-9 | few | . | TGTGCCAGCAGCTTAGCACAGGGCCTCTATGGCTACACCTTC | CASSLAQGLYGYTF
TRBJ2-1 | TRBV9 | once | TRBD2 | TGTGCCAGTCAAGTGCGGGAGGGCCCTAATGAGCAGTTCTTC | CASQVREGPNEQFF
TRBJ2-5 | TRBV7-9 | . | . | TGTGCCAGCAGCTTAGCGCGGGAGACCCAGTACTTC | CASSLARETQYF
TRBJ2-1 | TRBV5-4 | . | . | TGTGCCAGCAGCTCAGGGACTTCCTACAATGAGCAGTTCTTC | CASSSGTSYNEQFF
TRBJ2-5 | TRBV7-6 | . | . | TGTGCCAGCAGCTTAGGCCCAGAGACCCAGTACTTC | CASSLGPETQYF
TRBJ2-3 | TRBV28 | . | TRBD2 | TGTGCCAGCAGTACGCCGGTGAGCGGGAGCAGGTATTTT | CASSTPVSGSRYF
TRBJ2-2 | TRBV18 | . | . | TGTGCCAGCTCACCATGGCAGATTACCGGGGAGCTGTTTTTT | CASSPWQITGELFF
TRBJ2-5 | TRBV2 | . | TRBD2 | TGTGCCAGCACAGAAGCGGGGGGGGTGACCCAGTACTTC | CASTEAGGVTQYF
TRBJ2-1 | TRBV7-9 | . | TRBD2 | TGTGCCAGCAGCTTAGTTGGGGGGGTGAATGAGCAGTTCTTC | CASSLVGGVNEQFF
TRBJ2-3 | TRBV7-3 | . | TRBD2 | TGTGCCAGCAGCCCTGGGGGGCTAGCGGGAGGGTTTGCAGATACGCAGTATTTT | CASSPGGLAGGFADTQYF
TRBJ2-7 | TRBV7-2 | . | . | TGTGCCAGCAGCCCGTGGGGGGGCCGAGCTTACGAGCAGTACTTC | CASSPWGGRAYEQYF
TRBJ1-3 | TRBV11-2 | . | TRBD1 | TGTGCCAGCAGCTTAGCAGGGGGCTCTGGAAACACCATATATTTT | CASSLAGGSGNTIYF
TRBJ2-1 | TRBV18 | . | TRBD2 | TGTGCCAGCTCACCACTGACTAGCGGGAGTCTAAGGTACAATGAGCAGTTCTTC | CASSPLTSGSLRYNEQFF
TRBJ2-1 | TRBV7-6 | once | TRBD2 | TGTGCCAGCAGCCGTAGCGGGAGTTCCTACAATGAGCAGTTCTTC | CASSRSGSSYNEQFF
TRBJ1-5 | TRBV5-1 | . | TRBD1 | TGCGCCAGCAGTTCCGGACAGGGCAATCAGCCCCAGCATTTT | CASSSGQGNQPQHF
TRBJ2-1 | TRBV7-3 | . | . | TGTGCCAGCAGCTTGGTCCCCGGGGGTTCCTACAATGAGCAGTTCTTC | CASSLVPGGSYNEQFF
TRBJ2-5 | TRBV13 | . | . | TGTGCCAGCAGCTCCCGTAAGACAGGAGAGACCCAGTACTTC | CASSSRKTGETQYF
TRBJ2-7 | TRBV5-1 | . | . | TGCGCCAGCAGCGGGAATGTCGCAGGAAAGGACGAGCAGTACTTC | CASSGNVAGKDEQYF
TRBJ2-1 | TRBV29-1 | . | . | TGCAGCGTTTTCTACAATGAGCAGTTCTTC | CSVFYNEQFF
TRBJ1-3 | TRBV7-9 | . | TRBD1 | TGTGCCAGCAGCGTTAACAGGGGGTCTGGAAACACCATATATTTT | CASSVNRGSGNTIYF
TRBJ1-5 | TRBV18 | . | . | TGTGCCAGCTCACCTCTTCCGGGGCCGAGTGGCAATCAGCCCCAGCATTTT | CASSPLPGPSGNQPQHF
TRBJ2-1 | TRBV7-9 | . | TRBD1 | TGTGCCAGCAGCTCCCGGGACAGGGCCCACAATGAGCAGTTCTTC | CASSSRDRAHNEQFF
TRBJ2-1 | TRBV11-2 | . | . | TGTGCCAGCAGCTTTTCAGGTGAGCAGTTCTTC | CASSFSGEQFF
TRBJ2-7 | TRBV18 | . | . | TGTGCCAGCTCACCTCTCGGGGGCTGGCAGTACTTC | CASSPLGGWQYF
TRBJ1-2 | TRBV9 | . | . | TGTGCCAGCAGCGTAGGTTTGTACCCAGGGGACCACTATGGCTACACCTTC | CASSVGLYPGDHYGYTF
TRBJ1-1 | TRBV2 | . | TRBD1 | TGTGCCAGCAGGCCGGACAGGTCGAACACTGAAGCTTTCTTT | CASRPDRSNTEAFF
TRBJ1-2 | TRBV5-1 | . | TRBD1 | TGCGCCAGCAGCGCCGCCGGGACAGGGAATGCTGGCTACACCTTC | CASSAAGTGNAGYTF
TRBJ1-2 | TRBV5-1 | . | . | TGCGCCAGCAGCTTGGTGGGGCAGAACTATGGCTACACCTTC | CASSLVGQNYGYTF
TRBJ2-4 | TRBV10-2 | once | TRBD1 | TGCGCCAGCAGTGAGTCGATCACAGGGGGGTACTTC | CASSESITGGYF
TRBJ2-1 | TRBV5-1 | . | TRBD2 | TGCGCCAGCAGCTTAGCGGGAGATTCATCCTCCGAGCAGTTCTTC | CASSLAGDSSSEQFF
TRBJ1-5 | TRBV28 | . | TRBD1 | TGTGCCAGCAGTGGACGGGACAGGTTTTTGCCCCAGCATTTT | CASSGRDRFLPQHF
TRBJ2-7 | TRBV7-9 | . | . | TGTGCCAGCAGCTTAGGATGGGAAGGCGGCGCGGGGGAGCAGTACTTC | CASSLGWEGGAGEQYF
TRBJ2-2 | TRBV28 | . | . | TGTGCCAGCAGTACCCCTAGACCGAGCACCGGGGAGCTGTTTTTT | CASSTPRPSTGELFF
TRBJ2-1 | TRBV5-1 | . | TRBD1 | TGCGCCAGCAGCTTGGTAGGGGGCCGTTACAATGAGCAGTTCTTC | CASSLVGGRYNEQFF
TRBJ2-3 | TRBV4-1 | . | . | TGCGCCAGCAGCCTCGGGCCCACTGGCATGGATACGCAGTATTTT | CASSLGPTGMDTQYF
TRBJ2-7 | TRBV11-2 | few | . | TGTGCCAGCAGCCTAAGGCCCTACGAGCAGTACTTC | CASSLRPYEQYF
TRBJ2-7 | TRBV10-3 | . | . | TGTGCCATCAGTGAGTCGAAGTCTAGGCTTGGCGAGCAGTACTTC | CAISESKSRLGEQYF
TRBJ2-1 | TRBV7-2 | . | TRBD2 | TGTGCCAGCAGCTCGGGACTAGCGGGATACAATGAGCAGTTCTTC | CASSSGLAGYNEQFF
TRBJ2-5 | TRBV27 | . | TRBD2 | TGTGCCAGCAGTGTCCTAGCGGGAGTTAGGGAGACCCAGTACTTC | CASSVLAGVRETQYF
TRBJ2-7 | TRBV11-3 | . | . | TGTGCCAGCAGCTTATCAGCGGCGAGCTACGAGCAGTACTTC | CASSLSAASYEQYF
TRBJ2-7 | TRBV15 | . | . | TGTGCCACCAGCAGAGGACTAGTGACGGCCGAGCAGTACTTC | CATSRGLVTAEQYF
TRBJ2-2 | TRBV11-3 | . | TRBD1 | TGTGCCAGCAGCGCGGACAGGGCGCAACGCGAGCTGTTTTTT | CASSADRAQRELFF